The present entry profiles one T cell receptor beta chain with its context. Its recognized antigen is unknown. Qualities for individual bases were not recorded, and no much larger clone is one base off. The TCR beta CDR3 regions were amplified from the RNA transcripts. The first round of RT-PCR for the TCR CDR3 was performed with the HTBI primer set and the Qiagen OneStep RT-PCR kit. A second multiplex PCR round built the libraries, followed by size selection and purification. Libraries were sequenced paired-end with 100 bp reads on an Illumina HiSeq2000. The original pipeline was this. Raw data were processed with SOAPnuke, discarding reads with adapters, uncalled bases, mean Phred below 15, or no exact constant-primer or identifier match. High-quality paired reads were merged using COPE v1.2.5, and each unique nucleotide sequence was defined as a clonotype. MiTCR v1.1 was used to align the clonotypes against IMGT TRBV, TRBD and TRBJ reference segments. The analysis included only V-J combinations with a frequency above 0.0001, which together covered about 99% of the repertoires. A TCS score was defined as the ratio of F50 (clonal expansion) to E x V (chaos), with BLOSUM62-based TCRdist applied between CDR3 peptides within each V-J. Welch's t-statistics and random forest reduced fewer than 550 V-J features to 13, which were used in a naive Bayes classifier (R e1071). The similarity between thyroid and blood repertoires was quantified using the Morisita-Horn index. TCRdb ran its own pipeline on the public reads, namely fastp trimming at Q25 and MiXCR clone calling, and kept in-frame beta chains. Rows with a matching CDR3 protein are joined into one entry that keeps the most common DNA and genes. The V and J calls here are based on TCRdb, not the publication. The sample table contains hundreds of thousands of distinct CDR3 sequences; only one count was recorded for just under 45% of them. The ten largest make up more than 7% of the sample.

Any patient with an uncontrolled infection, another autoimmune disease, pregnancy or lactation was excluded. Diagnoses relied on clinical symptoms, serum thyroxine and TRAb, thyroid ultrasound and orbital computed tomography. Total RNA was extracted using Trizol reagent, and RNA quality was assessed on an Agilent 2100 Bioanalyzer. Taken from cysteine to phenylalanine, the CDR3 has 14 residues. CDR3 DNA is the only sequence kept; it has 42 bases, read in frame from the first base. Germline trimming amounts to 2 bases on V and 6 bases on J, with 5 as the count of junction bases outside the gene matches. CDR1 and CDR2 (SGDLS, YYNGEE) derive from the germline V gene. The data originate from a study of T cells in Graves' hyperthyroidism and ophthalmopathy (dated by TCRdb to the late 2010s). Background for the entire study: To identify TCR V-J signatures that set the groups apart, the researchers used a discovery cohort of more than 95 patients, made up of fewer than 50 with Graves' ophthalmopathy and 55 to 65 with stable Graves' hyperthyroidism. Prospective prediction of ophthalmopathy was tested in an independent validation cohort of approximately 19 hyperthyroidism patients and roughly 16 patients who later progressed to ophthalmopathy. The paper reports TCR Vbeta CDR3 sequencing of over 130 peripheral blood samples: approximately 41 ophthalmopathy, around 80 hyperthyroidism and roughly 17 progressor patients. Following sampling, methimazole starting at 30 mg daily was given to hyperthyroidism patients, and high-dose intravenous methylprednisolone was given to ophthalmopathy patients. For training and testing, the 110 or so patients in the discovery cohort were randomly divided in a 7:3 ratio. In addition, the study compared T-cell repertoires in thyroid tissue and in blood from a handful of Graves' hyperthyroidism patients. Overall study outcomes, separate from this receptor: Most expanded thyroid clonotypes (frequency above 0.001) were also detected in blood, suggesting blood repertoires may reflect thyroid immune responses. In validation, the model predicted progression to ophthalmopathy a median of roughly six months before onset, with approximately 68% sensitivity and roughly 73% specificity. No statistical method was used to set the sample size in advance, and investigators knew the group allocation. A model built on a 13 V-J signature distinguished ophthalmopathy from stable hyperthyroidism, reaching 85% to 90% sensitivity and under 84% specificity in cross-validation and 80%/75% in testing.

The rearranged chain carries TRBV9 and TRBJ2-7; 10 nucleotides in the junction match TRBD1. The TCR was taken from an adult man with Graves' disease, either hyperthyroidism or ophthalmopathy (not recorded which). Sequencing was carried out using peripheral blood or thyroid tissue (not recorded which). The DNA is TGTGCCAGCAGCGTCGCGACAGGGGGCGGCGAGCAGTACTTC. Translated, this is CASSVATGGGEQYF.